A selection of T cell receptor beta chains follows, all from one sample in a study of blood T cell repertoires in COVID-19. Libraries were prepared by immunoSEQ multiplex PCR; TCRdb keeps only in-frame clonotypes and omits some of them. This table has more than 200,000 clones, about nine tenths appearing once. Sequencing was done on a sample of PBMCs or T cells enriched from blood (not recorded which). The origin of the receptors is a woman between 18 and 29 years old who had recovered from COVID-19. The CDR3 runs from the conserved cysteine through the conserved F or W. The order of the fields is V gene, CDR3 protein.

V gene: TRBV28
CDR3 protein: CASSRPGIVGYEQYF

V gene: TRBV5-5
CDR3 protein: CASSYRDTVEAFF

V gene: TRBV2
CDR3 protein: CASSPDSNNEKLFF

V gene: TRBV7-9
CDR3 protein: CASSLTGNTEAFF

V gene: TRBV19
CDR3 protein: CASSTGQVTGYGYTF

V gene: TRBV27
CDR3 protein: CASSLKRQGAAQPQHF

V gene: TRBV13
CDR3 protein: CASSLAEGGTEAFF

V gene: TRBV2
CDR3 protein: CASRVQSLNQPQHF

V gene: TRBV6-2/TRBV6-3
CDR3 protein: CASSPGTSGIKDTQYF

V gene: TRBV24-1
CDR3 protein: CATSDQTGGTYEQYF